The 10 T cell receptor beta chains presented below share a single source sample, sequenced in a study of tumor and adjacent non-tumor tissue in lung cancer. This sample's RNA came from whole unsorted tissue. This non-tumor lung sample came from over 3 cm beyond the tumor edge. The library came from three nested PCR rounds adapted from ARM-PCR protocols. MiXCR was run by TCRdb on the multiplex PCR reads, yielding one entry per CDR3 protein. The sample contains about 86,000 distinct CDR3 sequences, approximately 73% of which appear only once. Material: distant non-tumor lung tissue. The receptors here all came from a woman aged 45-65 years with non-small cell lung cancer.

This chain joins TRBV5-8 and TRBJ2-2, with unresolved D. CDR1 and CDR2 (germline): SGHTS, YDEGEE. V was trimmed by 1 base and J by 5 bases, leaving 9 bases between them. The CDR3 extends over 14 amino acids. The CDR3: CASSLTRLTGELFF. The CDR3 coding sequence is TGTGCCAGCAGCTTGACCAGACTTACCGGGGAGCTGTTTTTT.

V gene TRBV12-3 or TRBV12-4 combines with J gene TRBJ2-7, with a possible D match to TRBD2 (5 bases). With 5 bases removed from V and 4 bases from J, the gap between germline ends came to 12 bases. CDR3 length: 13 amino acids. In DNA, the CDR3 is TGTGCCAGCAGTGACGATCCGGGGTACGAGCAGTACTTC. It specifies CASSDDPGYEQYF.

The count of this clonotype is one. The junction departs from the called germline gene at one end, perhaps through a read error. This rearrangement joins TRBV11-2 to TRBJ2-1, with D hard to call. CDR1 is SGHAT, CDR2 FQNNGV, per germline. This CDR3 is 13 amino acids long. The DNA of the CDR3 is TGTGCCAGCAGCTTAGAGGTAGGCGGCGAGCAACTCTTC. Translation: CASSLEVGGEQLF.

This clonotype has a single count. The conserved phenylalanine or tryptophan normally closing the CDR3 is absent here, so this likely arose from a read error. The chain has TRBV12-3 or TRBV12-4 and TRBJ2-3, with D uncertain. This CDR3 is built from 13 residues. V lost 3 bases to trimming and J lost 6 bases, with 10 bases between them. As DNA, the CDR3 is TGTGCCAGCAGTTTTTTTGACTTTGATACGCAGTATTGT. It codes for CASSFFDFDTQYC.

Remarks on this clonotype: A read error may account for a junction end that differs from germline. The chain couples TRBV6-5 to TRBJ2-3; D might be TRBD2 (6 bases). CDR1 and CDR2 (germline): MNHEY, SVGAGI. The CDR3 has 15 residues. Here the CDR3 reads CASSYWLAHTDTHYF. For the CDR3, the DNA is TGTGCTAGCAGTTACTGGCTAGCGCACACAGATACGCATTATTTT.

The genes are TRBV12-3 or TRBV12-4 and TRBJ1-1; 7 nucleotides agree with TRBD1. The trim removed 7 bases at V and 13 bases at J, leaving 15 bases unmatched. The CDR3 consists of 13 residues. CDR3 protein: CASTQDRRTESFF. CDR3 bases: TGTGCCAGCACCCAGGACAGGCGCACTGAAAGTTTCTTT.

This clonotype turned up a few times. The CDR3 sequence is CSAERTERYGYTF. CDR3 DNA: TGCAGTGCCGAAAGGACAGAACGCTATGGCTACACCTTC. The chain is built from TRBV20-1 and TRBJ1-2, with TRBD1 as a possible D gene (6 bases). This CDR3 is built from 13 residues. V was clipped by 6 bases and J by 4 bases, with 15 bases between them. Germline-derived CDR1 and CDR2 are DFQATT and SNEGSKA (reference sequence).

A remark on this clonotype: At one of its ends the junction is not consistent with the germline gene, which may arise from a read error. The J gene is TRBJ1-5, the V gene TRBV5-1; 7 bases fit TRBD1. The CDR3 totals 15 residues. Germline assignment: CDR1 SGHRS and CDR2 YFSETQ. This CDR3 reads CAGSLDGQDMQTQHF. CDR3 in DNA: TGCGCCGGCAGCTTGGATGGACAGGATATGCAGACCCAGCATTTT.

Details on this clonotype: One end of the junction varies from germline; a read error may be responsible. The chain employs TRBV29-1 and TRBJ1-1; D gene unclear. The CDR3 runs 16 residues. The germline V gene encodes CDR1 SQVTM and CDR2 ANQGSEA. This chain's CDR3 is CSVEGSPAALDAEAFF. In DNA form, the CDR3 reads TGTAGCGTTGAAGGGAGCCCGGCCGCTTTAGACGCTGAAGCTTTCTTT.

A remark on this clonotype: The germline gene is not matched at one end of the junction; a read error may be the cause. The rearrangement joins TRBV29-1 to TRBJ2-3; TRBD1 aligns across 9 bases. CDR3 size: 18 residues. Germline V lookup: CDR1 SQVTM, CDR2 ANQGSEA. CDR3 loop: CSVVGQGLPDFRTNTQYF. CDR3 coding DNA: TGCAGCGTTGTTGGACAGGGGCTACCGGACTTTCGCACAAATACGCAGTATTTT.